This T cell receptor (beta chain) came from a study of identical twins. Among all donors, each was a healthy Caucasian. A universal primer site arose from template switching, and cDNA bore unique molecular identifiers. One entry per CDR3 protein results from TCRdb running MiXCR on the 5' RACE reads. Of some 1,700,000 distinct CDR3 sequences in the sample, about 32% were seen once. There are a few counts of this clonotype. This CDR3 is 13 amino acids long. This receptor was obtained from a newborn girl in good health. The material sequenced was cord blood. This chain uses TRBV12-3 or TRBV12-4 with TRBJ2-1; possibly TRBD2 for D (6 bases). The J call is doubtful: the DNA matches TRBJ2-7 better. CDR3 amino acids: CASSRDSYNEQYF. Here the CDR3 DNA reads TGTGCCAGCAGTCGGGACTCCTACAATGAGCAGTACTTC.